This TCR beta chain came from a study of cytomegalovirus exposure and HLA in healthy donors. PCR used 60 Vbeta primers and 13 Jbeta primers. Produced via immunoSEQ multiplex PCR; TCRdb's table is partial and in-frame only. The sample has 110,000 to 150,000 clones, about 74% seen once. This CDR3 spans 14 amino acids. CDR1 and CDR2 (germline): MDHEN, SYDVKM. V lost 5 bases and J lost 2, with 11 bases in between. The genes are TRBV28 and TRBJ2-3; a possible D gene is TRBD1 (6 bases). The material sequenced was PBMCs. This clonotype originated in a woman aged 40 to 50 in good health and CMV-seronegative. CDR3 nucleotide sequence: TGTGCCAGCAGTAGGACAGACACCACAGATACGCAGTATTTT. As protein: CASSRTDTTDTQYF.